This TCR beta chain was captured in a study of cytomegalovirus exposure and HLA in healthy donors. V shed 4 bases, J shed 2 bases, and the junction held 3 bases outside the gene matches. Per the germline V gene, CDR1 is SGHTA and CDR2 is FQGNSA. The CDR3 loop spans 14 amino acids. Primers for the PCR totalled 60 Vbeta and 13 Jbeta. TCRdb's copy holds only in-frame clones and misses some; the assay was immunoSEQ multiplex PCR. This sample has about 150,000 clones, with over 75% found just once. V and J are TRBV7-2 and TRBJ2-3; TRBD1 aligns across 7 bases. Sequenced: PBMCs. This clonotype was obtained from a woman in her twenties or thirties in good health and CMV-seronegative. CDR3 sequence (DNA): TGTGCCAGCAGCTGGGACAGCTTCACAGATACGCAGTATTTT. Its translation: CASSWDSFTDTQYF.